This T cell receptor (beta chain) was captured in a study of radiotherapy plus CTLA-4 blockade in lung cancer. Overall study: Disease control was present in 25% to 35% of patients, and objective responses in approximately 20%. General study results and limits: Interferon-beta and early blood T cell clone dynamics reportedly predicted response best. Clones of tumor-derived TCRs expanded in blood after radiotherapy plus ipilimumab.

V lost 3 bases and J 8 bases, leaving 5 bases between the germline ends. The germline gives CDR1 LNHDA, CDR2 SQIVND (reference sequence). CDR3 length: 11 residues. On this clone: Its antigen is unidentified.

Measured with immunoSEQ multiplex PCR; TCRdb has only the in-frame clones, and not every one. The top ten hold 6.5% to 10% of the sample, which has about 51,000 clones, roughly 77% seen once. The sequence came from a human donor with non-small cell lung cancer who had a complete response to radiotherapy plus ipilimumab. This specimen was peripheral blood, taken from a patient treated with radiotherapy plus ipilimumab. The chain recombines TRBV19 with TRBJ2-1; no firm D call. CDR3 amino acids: CASSIRYEQFF. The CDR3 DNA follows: TGTGCCAGTAGTATCAGATATGAGCAGTTCTTC.